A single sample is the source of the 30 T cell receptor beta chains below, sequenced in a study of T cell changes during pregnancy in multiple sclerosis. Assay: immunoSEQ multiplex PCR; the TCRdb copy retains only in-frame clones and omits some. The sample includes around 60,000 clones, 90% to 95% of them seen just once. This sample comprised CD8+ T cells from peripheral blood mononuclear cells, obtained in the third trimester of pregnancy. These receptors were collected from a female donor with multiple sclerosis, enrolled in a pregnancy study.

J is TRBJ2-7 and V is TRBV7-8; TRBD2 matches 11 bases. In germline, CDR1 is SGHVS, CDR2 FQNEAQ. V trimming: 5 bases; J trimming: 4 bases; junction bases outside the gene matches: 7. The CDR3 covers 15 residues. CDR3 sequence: CASSPGTSGTYEQYF. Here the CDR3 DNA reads TGTGCCAGCAGCCCGGGGACTAGCGGAACGTACGAGCAGTACTTC.

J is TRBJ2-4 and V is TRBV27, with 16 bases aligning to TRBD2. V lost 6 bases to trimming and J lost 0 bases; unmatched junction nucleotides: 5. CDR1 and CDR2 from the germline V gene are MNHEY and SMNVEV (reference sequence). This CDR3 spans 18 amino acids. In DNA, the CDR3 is TGTGCCAGCAGCGCCGGGACTAGCGGGAGGGGAGCCAAAAACATTCAGTACTTC. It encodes CASSAGTSGRGAKNIQYF.

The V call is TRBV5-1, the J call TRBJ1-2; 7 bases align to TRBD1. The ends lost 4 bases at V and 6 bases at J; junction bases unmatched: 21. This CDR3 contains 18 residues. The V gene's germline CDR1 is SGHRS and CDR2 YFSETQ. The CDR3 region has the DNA TGCGCCAGCAGCCCGGAACCCGGGACAGAACACTCTTGGGATGGCTACACCTTC. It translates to CASSPEPGTEHSWDGYTF.

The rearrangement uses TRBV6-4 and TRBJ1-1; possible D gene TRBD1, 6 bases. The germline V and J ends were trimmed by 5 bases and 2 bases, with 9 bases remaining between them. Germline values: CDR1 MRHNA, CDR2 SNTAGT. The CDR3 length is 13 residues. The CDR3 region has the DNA TGTGCCAGCAGTTCAGGGGATAACACTGAAGCTTTCTTT. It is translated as CASSSGDNTEAFF.

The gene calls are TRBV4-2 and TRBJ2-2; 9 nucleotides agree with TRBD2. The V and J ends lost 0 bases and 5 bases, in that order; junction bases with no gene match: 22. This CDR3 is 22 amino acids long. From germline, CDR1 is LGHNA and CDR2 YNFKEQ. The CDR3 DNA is TGTGCCAGCAGCCAAGATGGAAGGGTCTTGGTGGTAGCGGGAGCGTGGACCGGGGAGCTGTTTTTT. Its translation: CASSQDGRVLVVAGAWTGELFF.

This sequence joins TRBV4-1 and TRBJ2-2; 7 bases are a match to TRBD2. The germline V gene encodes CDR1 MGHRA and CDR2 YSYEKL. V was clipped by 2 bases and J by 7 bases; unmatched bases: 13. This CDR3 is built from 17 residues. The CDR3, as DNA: TGCGCCAGCAGCCAATCGAACGAGGGAGGGCCCGTCGGGGAGCTGTTTTTT. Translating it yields CASSQSNEGGPVGELFF.

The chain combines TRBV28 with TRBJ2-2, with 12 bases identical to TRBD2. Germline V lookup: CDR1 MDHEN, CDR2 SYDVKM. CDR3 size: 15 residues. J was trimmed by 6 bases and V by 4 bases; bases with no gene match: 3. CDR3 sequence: CASSYLAGGPGELFF. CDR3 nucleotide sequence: TGTGCCAGCAGTTACCTAGCGGGAGGGCCCGGGGAGCTGTTTTTT.

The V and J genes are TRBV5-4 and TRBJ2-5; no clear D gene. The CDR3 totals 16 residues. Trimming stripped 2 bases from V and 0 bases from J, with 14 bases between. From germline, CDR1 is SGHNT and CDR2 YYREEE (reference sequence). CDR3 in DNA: TGTGCCAGCAGCTTTTCGGCAGGCCCGTACCAAGAGACCCAGTACTTC. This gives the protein CASSFSAGPYQETQYF.

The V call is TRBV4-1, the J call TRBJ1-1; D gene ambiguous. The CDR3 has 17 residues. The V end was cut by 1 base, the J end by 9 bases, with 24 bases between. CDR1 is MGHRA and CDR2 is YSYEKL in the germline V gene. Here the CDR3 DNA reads TGCGCCAGCAGCCAAGGCCCCGTCCCGGGGATCGAAACCAAAGCTTTCTTT. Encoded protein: CASSQGPVPGIETKAFF.

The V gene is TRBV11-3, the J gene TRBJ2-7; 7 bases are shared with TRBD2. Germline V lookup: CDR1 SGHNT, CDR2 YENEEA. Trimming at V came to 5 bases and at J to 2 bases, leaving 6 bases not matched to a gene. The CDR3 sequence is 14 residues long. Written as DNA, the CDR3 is TGTGCCAGCAGCACGCGACTAGCCCCCTACGAGCAGTACTTC. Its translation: CASSTRLAPYEQYF.

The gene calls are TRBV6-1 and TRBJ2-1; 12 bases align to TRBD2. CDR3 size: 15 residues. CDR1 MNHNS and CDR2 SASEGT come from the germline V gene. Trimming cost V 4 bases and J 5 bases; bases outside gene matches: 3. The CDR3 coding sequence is TGTGCCAGCAGTGGGACTAGCGGGATAAACAATGAGCAGTTCTTC. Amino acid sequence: CASSGTSGINNEQFF.

The CDR3 loop reads CASSLTWTGWNQPQHF. In DNA, the CDR3 is TGTGCCAGCAGCTTAACCTGGACAGGGTGGAATCAGCCCCAGCATTTT. The chain combines TRBV11-2 with TRBJ1-5, with 8 nucleotides matching TRBD1. The germline gives CDR1 SGHAT, CDR2 FQNNGV. Trimming at V came to 2 bases and at J to 4 bases, leaving 7 bases not matched to a gene. CDR3 length: 16 amino acids.

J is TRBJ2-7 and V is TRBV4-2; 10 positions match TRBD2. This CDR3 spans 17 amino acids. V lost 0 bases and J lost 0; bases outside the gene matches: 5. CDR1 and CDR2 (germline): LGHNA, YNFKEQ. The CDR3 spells CASSQDLAGDNSYEQYF. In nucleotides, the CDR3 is TGTGCCAGCAGCCAAGATCTAGCGGGAGATAACTCCTACGAGCAGTACTTC.

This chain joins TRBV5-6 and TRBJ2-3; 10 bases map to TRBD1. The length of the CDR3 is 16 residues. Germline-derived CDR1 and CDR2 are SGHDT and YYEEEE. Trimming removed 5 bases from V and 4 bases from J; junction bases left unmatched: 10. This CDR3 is CASSSETGGDADTQYF. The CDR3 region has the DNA TGTGCCAGCAGTTCCGAGACAGGGGGCGACGCAGATACGCAGTATTTT.

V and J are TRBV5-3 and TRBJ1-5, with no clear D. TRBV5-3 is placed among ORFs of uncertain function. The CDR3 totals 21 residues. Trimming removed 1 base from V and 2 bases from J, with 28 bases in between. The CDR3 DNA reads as TGTGCCAGAAGCTTGAAGCTGGTAATGGGGTCATACGAGGGTGGCAATCAGCCCCAGCATTTT. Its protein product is CARSLKLVMGSYEGGNQPQHF.

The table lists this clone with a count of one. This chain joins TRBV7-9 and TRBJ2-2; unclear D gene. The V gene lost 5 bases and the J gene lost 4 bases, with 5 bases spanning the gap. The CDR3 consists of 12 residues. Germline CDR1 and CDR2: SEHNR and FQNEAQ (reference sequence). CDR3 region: CASSLSTGELFF. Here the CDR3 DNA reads TGTGCCAGCAGCCTTTCCACCGGGGAGCTGTTTTTT.

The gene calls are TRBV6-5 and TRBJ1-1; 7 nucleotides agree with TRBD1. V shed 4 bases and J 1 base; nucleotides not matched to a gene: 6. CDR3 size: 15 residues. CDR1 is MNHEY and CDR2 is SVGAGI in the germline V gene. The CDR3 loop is CASSSDRVENTEAFF. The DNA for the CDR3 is TGTGCCAGCAGTTCCGACAGGGTTGAGAACACTGAAGCTTTCTTT.

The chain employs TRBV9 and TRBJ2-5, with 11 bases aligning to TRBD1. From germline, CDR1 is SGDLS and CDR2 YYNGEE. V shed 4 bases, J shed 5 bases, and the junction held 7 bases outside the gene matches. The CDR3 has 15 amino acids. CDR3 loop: CASSTTDRGQETQYF. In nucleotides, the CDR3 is TGTGCCAGCAGCACCACGGACAGGGGGCAGGAGACCCAGTACTTC.

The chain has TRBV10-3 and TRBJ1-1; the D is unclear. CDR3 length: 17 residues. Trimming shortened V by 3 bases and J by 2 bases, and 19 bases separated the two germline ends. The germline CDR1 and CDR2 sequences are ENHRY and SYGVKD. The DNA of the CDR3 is TGTGCCATCAGTGAAATTGGGAAATTTGAGGGAAACACTGAAGCTTTCTTT. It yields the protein CAISEIGKFEGNTEAFF.

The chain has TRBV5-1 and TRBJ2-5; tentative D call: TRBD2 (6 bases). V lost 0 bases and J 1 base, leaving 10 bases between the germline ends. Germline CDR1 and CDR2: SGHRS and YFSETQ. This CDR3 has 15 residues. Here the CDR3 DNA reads TGCGCCAGCAGCTTGGAGGGAGGTATCCAAGAGACCCAGTACTTC. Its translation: CASSLEGGIQETQYF.

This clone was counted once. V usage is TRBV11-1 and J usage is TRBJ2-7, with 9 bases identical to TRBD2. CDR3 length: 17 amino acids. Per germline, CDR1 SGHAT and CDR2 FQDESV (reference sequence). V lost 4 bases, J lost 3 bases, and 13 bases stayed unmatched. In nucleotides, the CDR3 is TGTGCCAGCAGCTCTTTGGGGCGGGAGGGCCGAGACTACGAGCAGTACTTC. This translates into CASSSLGREGRDYEQYF.

CDR3 nucleotides: TGTGCCAGCAGTTACAGTGAGGCCATGAACACTGAAGCTTTCTTT. This codes for CASSYSEAMNTEAFF. This chain uses TRBV6-5 with TRBJ1-1; D is uncertain. The CDR3 has 15 residues. V lost 2 bases to trimming and J lost 0 bases, with 10 bases between them. Germline V gene sequence: CDR1 MNHEY, CDR2 SVGAGI.

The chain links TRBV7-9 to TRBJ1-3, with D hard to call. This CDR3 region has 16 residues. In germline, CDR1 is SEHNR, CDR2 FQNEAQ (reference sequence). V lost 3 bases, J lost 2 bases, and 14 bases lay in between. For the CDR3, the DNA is TGTGCCAGCAGCTTCGTTGACACAGACCCTGGAAACACCATATATTTT. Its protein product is CASSFVDTDPGNTIYF. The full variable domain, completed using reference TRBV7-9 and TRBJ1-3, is DTGVSQNPRHKITKRGQNVTFRCDPISEHNRLYWYRQTLGQGPEFLTYFQNEAQLEKSRLLSDRFSAERPKGSFSTLEIQRTEQGDSAMYLCASSFVDTDPGNTIYFGEGSWLTVV.

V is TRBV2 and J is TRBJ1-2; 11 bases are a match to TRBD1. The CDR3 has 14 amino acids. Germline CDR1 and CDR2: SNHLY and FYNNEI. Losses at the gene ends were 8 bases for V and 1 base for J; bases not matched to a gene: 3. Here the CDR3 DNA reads TGTGCCAGCGGGGGACAGGGGGGTAACTATGGCTACACCTTC. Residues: CASGGQGGNYGYTF.

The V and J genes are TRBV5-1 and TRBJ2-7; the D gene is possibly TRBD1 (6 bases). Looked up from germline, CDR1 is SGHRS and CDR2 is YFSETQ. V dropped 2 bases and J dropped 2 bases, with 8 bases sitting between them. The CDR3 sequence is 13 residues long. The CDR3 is CASSFNRAYEQYF. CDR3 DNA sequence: TGCGCCAGCAGCTTCAACAGGGCCTACGAGCAGTACTTC. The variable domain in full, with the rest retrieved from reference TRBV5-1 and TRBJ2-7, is KAGVTQTPRYLIKTRGQQVTLSCSPISGHRSVSWYQQTPGQGLQFLFEYFSETQRNKGNFPGRFSGRQFSNSRSEMNVSTLELGDSALYLCASSFNRAYEQYFGPGTRLTVT.

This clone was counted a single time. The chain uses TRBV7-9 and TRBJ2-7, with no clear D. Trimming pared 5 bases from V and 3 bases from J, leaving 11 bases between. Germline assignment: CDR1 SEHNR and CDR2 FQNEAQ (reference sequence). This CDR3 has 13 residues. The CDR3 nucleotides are TGTGCCAGCAGCCCGCCGGCGGTCTACGAGCAGTACTTC. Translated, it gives CASSPPAVYEQYF.

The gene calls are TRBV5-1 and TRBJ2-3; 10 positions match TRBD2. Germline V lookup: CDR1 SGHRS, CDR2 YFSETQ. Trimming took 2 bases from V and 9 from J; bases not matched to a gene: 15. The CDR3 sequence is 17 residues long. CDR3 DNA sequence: TGCGCCAGCAGCTTCCTCCCAGGAAGCGGGAGGGCCGGGACGCAGTATTTT. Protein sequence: CASSFLPGSGRAGTQYF.

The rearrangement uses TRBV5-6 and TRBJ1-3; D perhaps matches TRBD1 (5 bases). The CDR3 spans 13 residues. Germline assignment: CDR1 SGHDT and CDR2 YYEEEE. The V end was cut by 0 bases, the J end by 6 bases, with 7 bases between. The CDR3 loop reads CASSLGDLNTIYF. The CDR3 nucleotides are TGTGCCAGCAGCTTGGGGGACTTAAACACCATATATTTT.

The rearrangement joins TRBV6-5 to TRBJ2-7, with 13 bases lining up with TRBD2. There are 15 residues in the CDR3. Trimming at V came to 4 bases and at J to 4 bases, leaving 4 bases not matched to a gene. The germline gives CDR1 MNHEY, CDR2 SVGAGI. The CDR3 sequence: CASSLSTSGRYEQYF. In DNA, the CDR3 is TGTGCCAGCAGTTTGTCGACTAGCGGGAGGTACGAGCAGTACTTC.

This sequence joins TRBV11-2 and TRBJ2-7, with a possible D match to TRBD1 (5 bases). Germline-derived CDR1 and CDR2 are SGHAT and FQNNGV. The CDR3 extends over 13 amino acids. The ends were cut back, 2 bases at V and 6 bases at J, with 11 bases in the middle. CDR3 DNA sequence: TGTGCCAGCAGCTTAAACCAGGGTTTCGAGCAGTACTTC. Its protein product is CASSLNQGFEQYF.